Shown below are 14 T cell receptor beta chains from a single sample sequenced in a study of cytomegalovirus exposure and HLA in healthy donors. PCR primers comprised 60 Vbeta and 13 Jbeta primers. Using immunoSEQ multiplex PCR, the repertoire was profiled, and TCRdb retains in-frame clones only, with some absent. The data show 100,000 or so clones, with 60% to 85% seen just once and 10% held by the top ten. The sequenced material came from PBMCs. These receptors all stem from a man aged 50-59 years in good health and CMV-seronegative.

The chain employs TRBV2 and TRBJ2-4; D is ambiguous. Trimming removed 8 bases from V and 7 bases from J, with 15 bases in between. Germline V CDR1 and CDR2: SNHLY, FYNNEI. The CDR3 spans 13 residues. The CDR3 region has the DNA TGTGCCAGCGAGACGGCGCCCGGGAACATTCAGTACTTC. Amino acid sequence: CASETAPGNIQYF.

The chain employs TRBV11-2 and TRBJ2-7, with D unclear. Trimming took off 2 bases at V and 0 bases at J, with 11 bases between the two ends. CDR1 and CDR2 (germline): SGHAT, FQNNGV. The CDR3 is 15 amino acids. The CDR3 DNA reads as TGTGCCAGCAGCTTACCCCCCGGTAGCTCCTACGAGCAGTACTTC. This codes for CASSLPPGSSYEQYF.

Written as DNA, the CDR3 is TGTGCCAGCGGGTTGGGCATGGATGAGCAGTTCTTC. It specifies CASGLGMDEQFF. This chain uses TRBV11-2 with TRBJ2-1; the D is unclear. V was clipped by 8 bases and J by 8 bases, with 13 bases between them. This CDR3 spans 12 amino acids. From germline, CDR1 is SGHAT and CDR2 FQNNGV.

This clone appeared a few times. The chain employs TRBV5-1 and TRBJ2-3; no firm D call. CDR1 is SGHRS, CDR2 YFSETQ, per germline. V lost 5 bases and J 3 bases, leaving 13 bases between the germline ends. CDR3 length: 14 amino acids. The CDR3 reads CASRRALETDTQYF. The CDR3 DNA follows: TGCGCCAGCAGAAGAGCTCTGGAGACAGATACGCAGTATTTT.

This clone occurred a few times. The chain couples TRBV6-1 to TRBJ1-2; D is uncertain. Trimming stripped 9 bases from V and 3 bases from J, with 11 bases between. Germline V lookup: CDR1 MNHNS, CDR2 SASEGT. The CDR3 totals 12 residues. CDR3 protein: CASTAEDYGYTF. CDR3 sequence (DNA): TGTGCCAGTACAGCCGAAGACTATGGCTACACCTTC.

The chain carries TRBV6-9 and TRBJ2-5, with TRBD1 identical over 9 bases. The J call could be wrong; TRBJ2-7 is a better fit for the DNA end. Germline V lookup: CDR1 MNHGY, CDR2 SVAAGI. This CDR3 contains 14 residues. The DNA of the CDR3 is TGTGCCAGCATTCGACAGGGGGTCCCCCTCGAGCAGTACTTC. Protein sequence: CASIRQGVPLEQYF.

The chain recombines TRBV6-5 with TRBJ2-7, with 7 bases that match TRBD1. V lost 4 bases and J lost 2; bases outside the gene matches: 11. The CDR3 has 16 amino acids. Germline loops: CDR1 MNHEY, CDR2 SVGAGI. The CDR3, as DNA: TGTGCCAGCAGTTCCCCAGGACAGGTCCAACCCTACGAGCAGTACTTC. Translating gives CASSSPGQVQPYEQYF.

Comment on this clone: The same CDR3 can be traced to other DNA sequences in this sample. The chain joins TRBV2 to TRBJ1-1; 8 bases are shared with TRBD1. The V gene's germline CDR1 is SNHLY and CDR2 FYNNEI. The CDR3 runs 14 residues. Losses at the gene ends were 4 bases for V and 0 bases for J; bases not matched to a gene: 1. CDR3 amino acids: CASSVDRVNTEAFF. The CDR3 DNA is TGTGCCAGCAGTGTGGACAGGGTGAACACTGAAGCTTTCTTT.

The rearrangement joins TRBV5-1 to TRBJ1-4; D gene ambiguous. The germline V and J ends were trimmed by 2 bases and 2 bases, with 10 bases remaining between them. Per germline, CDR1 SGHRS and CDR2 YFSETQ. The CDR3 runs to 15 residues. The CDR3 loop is CASSLAASTNEKLFF. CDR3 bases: TGCGCCAGCAGCTTAGCCGCAAGCACTAATGAAAAACTGTTTTTT. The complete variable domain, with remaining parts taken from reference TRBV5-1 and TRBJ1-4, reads KAGVTQTPRYLIKTRGQQVTLSCSPISGHRSVSWYQQTPGQGLQFLFEYFSETQRNKGNFPGRFSGRQFSNSRSEMNVSTLELGDSALYLCASSLAASTNEKLFFGSGTQLSVL.

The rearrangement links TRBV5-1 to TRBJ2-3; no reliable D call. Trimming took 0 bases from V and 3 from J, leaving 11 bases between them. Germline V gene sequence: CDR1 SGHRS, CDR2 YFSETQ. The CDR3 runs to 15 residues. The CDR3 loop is CASSLDQVYTDTQYF. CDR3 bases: TGCGCCAGCAGCTTGGATCAGGTGTATACAGATACGCAGTATTTT.

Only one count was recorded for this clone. Here the CDR3 reads CASSEQGRNQPQHF. CDR3 nucleotides: TGTGCCAGCAGTGAACAGGGAAGGAATCAGCCCCAGCATTTT. V gene TRBV2 combines with J gene TRBJ1-5; maybe TRBD1 (5 bases). The length of the CDR3 is 14 residues. The germline V and J ends were trimmed by 2 bases and 4 bases, with 9 bases remaining between them. Germline loops: CDR1 SNHLY, CDR2 FYNNEI.

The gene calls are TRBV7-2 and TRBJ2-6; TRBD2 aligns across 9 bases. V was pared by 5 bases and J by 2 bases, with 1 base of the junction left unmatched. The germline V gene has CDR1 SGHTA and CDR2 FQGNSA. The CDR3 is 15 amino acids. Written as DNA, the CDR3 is TGTGCCAGCAGCCCTAGCGGGACTGGGGCCAACGTCCTGACTTTC. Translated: CASSPSGTGANVLTF.

CDR3 in amino acids: CASSMTGRSGQPQHF. The CDR3 coding sequence is TGTGCCAGTAGTATGACAGGTAGATCGGGGCAGCCCCAGCATTTT. The chain is built from TRBV19 and TRBJ1-5; tentative D call: TRBD1 (6 bases). This CDR3 is built from 15 residues. Trimming stripped 3 bases from V and 7 bases from J, with 16 bases between. Per the germline V gene, CDR1 is LNHDA and CDR2 is SQIVND (reference sequence).

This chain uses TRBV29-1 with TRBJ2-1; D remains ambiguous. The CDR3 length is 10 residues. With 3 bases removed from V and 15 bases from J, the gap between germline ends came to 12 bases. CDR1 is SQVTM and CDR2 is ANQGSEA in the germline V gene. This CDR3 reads CSVERSSPFF. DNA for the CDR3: TGCAGCGTTGAGCGGTCGAGCCCGTTCTTC.